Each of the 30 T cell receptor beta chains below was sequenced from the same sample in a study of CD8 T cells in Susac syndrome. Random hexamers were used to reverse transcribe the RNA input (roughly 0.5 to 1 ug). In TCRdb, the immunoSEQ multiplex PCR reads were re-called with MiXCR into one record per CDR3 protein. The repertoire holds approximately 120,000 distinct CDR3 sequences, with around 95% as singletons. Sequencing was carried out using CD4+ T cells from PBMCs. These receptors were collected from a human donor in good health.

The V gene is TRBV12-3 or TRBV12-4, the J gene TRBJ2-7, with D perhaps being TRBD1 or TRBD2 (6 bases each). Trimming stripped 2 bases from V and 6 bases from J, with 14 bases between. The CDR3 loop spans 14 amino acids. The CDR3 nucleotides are TGTGCCAGCAGTTTAAGTGGCAGGGGAGGCGAGCAGTACTTC. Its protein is CASSLSGRGGEQYF.

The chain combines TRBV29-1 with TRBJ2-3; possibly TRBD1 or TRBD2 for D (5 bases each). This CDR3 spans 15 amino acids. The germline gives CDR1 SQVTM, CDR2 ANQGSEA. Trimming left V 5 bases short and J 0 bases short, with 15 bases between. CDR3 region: CSVPRDGPSTDTQYF. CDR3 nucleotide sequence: TGCAGCGTTCCGAGGGACGGCCCTAGCACAGATACGCAGTATTTT.

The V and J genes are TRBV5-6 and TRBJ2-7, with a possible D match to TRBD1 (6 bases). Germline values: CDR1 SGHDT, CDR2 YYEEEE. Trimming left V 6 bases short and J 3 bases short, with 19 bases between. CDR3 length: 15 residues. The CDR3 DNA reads TGTGCCAGCAAAACTCAGACAGGCCTAAACTACGAGCAGTACTTC. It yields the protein CASKTQTGLNYEQYF.

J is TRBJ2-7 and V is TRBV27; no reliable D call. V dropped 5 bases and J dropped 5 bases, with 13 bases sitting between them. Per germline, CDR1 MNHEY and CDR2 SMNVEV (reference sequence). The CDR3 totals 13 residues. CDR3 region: CASSLGPDHEQYF. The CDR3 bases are TGTGCCAGCAGTCTCGGACCGGACCACGAGCAGTACTTC.

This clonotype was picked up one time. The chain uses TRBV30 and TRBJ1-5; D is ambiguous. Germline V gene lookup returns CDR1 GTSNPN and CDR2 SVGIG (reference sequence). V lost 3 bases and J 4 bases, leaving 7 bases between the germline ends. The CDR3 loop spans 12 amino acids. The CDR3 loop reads CAWSPHNQPQHF. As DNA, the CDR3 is TGTGCCTGGAGCCCCCATAATCAGCCCCAGCATTTT. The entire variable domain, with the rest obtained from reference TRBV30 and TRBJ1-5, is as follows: SQTIHQWPATLVQPVGSPLSLECTVEGTSNPNLYWYRQAAGRGLQLLFYSVGIGQISSEVPQNLSASRPQDRQFILSSKKLLLSDSGFYLCAWSPHNQPQHFGDGTRLSIL.

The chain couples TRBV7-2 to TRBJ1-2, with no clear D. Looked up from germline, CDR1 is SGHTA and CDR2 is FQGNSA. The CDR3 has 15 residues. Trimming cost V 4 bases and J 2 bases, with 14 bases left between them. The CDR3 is CASSYHWTENYGYTF. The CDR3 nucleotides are TGTGCCAGCAGCTACCATTGGACGGAAAACTATGGCTACACCTTC.

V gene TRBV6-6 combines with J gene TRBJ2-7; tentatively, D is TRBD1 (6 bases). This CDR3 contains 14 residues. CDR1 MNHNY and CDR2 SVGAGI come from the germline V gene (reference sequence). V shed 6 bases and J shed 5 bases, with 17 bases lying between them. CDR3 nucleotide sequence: TGTGCCAGCAGATCAGTGTACAGGGACCACGAGCAGTACTTC. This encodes CASRSVYRDHEQYF.

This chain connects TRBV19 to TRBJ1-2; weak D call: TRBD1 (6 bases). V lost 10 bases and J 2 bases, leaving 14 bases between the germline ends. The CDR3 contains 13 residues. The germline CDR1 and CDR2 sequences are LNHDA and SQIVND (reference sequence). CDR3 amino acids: CAIAPTGNYGYTF. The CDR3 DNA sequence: TGTGCCATTGCCCCGACAGGAAACTATGGCTACACCTTC.

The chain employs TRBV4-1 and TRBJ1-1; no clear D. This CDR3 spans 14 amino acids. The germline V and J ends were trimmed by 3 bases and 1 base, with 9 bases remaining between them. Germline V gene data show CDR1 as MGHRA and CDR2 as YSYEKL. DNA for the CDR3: TGCGCCAGCAGCCAGGGTCGCGGGAACACTGAAGCTTTCTTT. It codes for CASSQGRGNTEAFF.

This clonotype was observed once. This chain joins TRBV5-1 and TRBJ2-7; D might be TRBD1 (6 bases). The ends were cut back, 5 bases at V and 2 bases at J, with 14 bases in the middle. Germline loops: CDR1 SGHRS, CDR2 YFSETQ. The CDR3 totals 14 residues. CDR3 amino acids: CASRFRTATYEQYF. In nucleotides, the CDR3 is TGCGCCAGCAGATTTCGGACAGCTACCTACGAGCAGTACTTC.

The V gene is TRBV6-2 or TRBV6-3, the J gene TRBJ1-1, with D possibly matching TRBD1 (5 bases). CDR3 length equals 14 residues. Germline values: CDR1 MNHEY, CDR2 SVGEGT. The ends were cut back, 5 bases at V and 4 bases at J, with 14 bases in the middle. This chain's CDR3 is CASSDQGGGTEAFF. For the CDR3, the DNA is TGTGCCAGCAGTGACCAGGGAGGAGGCACTGAAGCTTTCTTT.

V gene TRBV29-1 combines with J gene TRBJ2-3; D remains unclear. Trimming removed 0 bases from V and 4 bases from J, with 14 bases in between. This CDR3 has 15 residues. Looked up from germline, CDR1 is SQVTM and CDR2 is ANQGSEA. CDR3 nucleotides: TGCAGCGTTGAAGATCGGAAGGCTTCAGCAGATACGCAGTATTTT. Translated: CSVEDRKASADTQYF.

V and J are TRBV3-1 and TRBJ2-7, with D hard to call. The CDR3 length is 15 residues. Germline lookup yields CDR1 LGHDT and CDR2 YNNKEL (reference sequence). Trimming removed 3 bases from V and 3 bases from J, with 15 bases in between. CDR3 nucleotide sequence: TGTGCCAGCAGCCATCCCAGGACGGCCTTCTACGAGCAGTACTTC. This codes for CASSHPRTAFYEQYF.

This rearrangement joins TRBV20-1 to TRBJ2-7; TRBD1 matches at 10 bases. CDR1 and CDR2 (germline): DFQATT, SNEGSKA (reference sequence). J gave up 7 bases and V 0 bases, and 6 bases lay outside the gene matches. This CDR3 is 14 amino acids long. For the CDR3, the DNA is TGCAGTGCTAGAGATAGACAGGGGGCAAGGGAGCAGTACTTC. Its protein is CSARDRQGAREQYF.

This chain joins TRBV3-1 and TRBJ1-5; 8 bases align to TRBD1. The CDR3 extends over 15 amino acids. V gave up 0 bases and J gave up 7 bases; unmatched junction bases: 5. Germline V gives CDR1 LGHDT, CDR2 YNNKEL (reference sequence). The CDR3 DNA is TGTGCCAGCAGCCAAGACACAGGGGGAGGACAGCCCCAGCATTTT. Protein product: CASSQDTGGGQPQHF.

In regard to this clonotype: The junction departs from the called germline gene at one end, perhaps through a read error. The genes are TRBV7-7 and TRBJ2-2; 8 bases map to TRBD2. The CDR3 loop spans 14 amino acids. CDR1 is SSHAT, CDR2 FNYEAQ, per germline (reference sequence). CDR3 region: CASSLTGGTGELFF. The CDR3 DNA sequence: TGTGCTAGCAGCTTAACGGGGGGGACCGGGGAGCTGTTTTTT.

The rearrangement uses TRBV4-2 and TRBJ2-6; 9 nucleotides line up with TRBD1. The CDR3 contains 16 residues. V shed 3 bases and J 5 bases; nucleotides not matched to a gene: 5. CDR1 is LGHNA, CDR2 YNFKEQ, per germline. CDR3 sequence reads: CASSQDTGGWANVLTF. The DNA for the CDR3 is TGTGCCAGCAGCCAGGATACAGGGGGCTGGGCCAACGTCCTGACTTTC.

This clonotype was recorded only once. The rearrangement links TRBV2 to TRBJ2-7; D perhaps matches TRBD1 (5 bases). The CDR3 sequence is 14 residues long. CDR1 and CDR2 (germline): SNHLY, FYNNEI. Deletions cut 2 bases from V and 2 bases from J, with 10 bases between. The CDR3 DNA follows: TGTGCCAGCAGTGAAACAGGTAGTGCCTACGAGCAGTACTTC. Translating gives CASSETGSAYEQYF.

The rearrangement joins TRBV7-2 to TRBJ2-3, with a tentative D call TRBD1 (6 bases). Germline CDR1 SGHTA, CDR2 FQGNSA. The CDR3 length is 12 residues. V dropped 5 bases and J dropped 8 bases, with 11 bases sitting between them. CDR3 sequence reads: CASSNDRPTQYF. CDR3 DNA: TGTGCCAGCAGCAATGACAGGCCTACGCAGTATTTT. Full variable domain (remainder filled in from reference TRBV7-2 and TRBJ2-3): GAGVSQSPSNKVTEKGKDVELRCDPISGHTALYWYRQSLGQGLEFLIYFQGNSAPDKSGLPSDRFSAERTGGSVSTLTIQRTQQEDSAVYLCASSNDRPTQYFGPGTRLTVL.

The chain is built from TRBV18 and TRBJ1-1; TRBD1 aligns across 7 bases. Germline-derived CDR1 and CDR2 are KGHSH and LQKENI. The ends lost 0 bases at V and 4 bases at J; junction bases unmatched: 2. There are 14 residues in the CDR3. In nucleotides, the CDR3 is TGTGCCAGCTCACCACCGACAGGGTTCACTGAAGCTTTCTTT. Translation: CASSPPTGFTEAFF.

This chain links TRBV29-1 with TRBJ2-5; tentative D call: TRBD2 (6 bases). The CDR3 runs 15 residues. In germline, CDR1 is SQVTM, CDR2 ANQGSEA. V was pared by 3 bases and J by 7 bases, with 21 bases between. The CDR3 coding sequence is TGCAGCGTTGAGGGAGGTCAGGGACCCCAGGGGACCCAGTACTTC. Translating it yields CSVEGGQGPQGTQYF. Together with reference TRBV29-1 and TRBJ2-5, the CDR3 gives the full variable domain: SAVISQKPSRDICQRGTSLTIQCQVDSQVTMMFWYRQQPGQSLTLIATANQGSEATYESGFVIDKFPISRPNLTFSTLTVSNMSPEDSSIYLCSVEGGQGPQGTQYFGPGTRLLVL.

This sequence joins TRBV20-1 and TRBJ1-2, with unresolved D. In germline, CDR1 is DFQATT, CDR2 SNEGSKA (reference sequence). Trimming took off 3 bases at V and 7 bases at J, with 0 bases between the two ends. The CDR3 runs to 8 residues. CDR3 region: CSASGYTF. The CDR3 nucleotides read TGCAGTGCTAGTGGCTACACCTTC.

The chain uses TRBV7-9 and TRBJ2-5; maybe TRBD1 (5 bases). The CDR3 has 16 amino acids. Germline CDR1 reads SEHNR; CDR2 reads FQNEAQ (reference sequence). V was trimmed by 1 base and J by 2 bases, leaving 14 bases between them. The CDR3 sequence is CASSLGAGIGQETQYF. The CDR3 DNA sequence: TGTGCCAGCAGCTTAGGTGCAGGGATCGGGCAAGAGACCCAGTACTTC.

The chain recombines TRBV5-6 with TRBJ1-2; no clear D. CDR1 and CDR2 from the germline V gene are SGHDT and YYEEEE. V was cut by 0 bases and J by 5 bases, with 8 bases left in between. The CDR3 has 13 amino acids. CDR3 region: CASSLERQYGYTF. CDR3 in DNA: TGTGCCAGCAGCTTGGAGAGACAATATGGCTACACCTTC.

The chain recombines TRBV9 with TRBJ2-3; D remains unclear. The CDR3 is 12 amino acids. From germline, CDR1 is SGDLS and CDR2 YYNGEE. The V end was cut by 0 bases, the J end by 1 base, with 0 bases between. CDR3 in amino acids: CASSVGTDTQYF. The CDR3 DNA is TGTGCCAGCAGCGTAGGCACAGATACGCAGTATTTT.

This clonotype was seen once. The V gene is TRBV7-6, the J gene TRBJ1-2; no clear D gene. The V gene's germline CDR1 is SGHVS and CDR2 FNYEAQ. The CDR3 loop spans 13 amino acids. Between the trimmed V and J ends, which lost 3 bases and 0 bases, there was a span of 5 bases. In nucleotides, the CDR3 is TGTGCCAGCAGCTTCGATTCTAACTATGGCTACACCTTC. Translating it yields CASSFDSNYGYTF.

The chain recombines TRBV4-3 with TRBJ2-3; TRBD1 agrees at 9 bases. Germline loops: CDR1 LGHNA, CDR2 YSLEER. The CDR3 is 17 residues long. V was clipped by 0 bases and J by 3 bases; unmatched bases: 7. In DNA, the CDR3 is TGCGCCAGCAGCCAAGAGTTCCGACAGGGGGGAACAGATACGCAGTATTTT. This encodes CASSQEFRQGGTDTQYF.

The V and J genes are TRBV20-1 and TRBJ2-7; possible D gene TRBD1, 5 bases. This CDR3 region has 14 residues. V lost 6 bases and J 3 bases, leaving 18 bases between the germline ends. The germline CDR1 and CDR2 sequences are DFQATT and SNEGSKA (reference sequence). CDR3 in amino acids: CSAITGLGYYEQYF. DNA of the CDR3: TGCAGTGCCATCACAGGATTGGGATACTACGAGCAGTACTTC.

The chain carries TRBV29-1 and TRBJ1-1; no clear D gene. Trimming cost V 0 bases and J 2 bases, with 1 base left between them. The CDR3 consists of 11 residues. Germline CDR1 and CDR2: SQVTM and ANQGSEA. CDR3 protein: CSVEENTEAFF. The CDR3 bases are TGCAGCGTTGAAGAAAACACTGAAGCTTTCTTT.

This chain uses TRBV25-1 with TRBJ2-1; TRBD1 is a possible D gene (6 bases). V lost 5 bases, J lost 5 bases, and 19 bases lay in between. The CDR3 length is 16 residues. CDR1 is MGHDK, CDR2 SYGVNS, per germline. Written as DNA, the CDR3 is TGTGCCAGCAGTAAACTCGGGAATCAGGGGCACAATGAGCAGTTCTTC. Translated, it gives CASSKLGNQGHNEQFF.